This T cell receptor beta chain stems from a study of blood T cells in healthy people across ages. PBMCs were isolated at a quantity of at least 7 million per sample. RNA extraction gave at least 5 micrograms of total RNA per sample. Study-wide results and caveats: Researchers report that TCR beta diversity correlated strongly with naive T cell percentage.

A remark on this clonotype: Its target is not known.

The CDR3 runs to 16 residues. Unmatched junction bases numbered 11, after V lost 3 bases and J lost 5 bases. The germline gives CDR1 MNHEY, CDR2 SMNVEV (reference sequence). Using a J-beta primer mix together with a sample-barcoded 5' primer, a second PCR was run for roughly 6 to 11 cycles. Through a template-switch adaptor with 12 random nucleotides, each cDNA molecule received a tag. TCRdb re-analysed the 5' RACE reads in MiXCR, keeping a single row per CDR3 protein. This sample has some 1,500,000 distinct CDR3 sequences, with 42% found just once. The specimen was blood. This TCR was recovered from a woman aged 18 to 35 in good health. This chain links TRBV27 with TRBJ2-7; TRBD2 agrees at 9 bases. The CDR3: CASSFGREGQSHEQYF. CDR3 DNA: TGTGCCAGCAGTTTCGGGCGGGAGGGCCAGTCCCACGAGCAGTACTTC.